The source of this T cell receptor (beta chain) is a study of shared clonotypes between healthy human individuals. Study overall: A few men and a couple of women, aged 18 to 49, were donors. Three plates each covered CD4 naive and memory; CD8 naive two, CD8 memory one.

The repertoire was sequenced with immunoSEQ multiplex PCR; TCRdb's copy has only in-frame clones and lacks some. The table shows 2 million to 3 million clones, with roughly nine tenths occurring only once. Looked up from germline, CDR1 is LNHDA and CDR2 is SQIVND (reference sequence). CDR3 length: 16 residues. V was cut by 0 bases and J by 9 bases, with 15 bases left in between. General observations from the study: Despite large depth, rarefaction showed incomplete sorted-subset sequencing.

The CD4+ fraction was divided into a CD45RA+ naive subset and a CD45RA-negative memory subset. On this clone itself: Antigen specificity is unknown.

This receptor was obtained from a man aged 18 to 29 in good health. Sequenced input: naive CD4+ T cells sorted from blood. Subset meaning: CD45RA+ positively selected. The genes are TRBV19 and TRBJ1-6; no clear D gene. Here the CDR3 reads CASSIDPSGYGSPLHF. The CDR3 nucleotides are TGTGCCAGTAGTATAGATCCATCCGGGTACGGTTCACCCCTCCACTTT.